The entry below describes one T cell receptor beta chain. Per the study methods: For nucleated cells, counts were estimated from reference gene primer amplification. Profiled with immunoSEQ multiplex PCR; TCRdb holds only in-frame clones, not every one. D and trimming come from the DNA, and the V and J calls and clone size come from that table. The table records about 290,000 clones, about 85% of them present only once. This specimen comes from a study of blood T cell repertoires in COVID-19. For the study at large: Collection of acute and convalescent COVID-19 samples took place in the United States, Italy and Spain.

The germline V gene encodes CDR1 DFQATT and CDR2 SNEGSKA (reference sequence). V shed 3 bases and J shed 5 bases, with 16 bases lying between them. CDR3 size: 14 residues. The chain employs TRBV20-1 and TRBJ1-1; D call uncertain. The sequence derives from a woman between 45 and 60 years old with active or convalescent COVID-19. The specimen sequenced was peripheral blood. This CDR3 is CSASAPPTRTEAFF. CDR3 DNA sequence: TGCAGTGCTAGTGCCCCCCCGACAAGGACTGAAGCTTTCTTT.